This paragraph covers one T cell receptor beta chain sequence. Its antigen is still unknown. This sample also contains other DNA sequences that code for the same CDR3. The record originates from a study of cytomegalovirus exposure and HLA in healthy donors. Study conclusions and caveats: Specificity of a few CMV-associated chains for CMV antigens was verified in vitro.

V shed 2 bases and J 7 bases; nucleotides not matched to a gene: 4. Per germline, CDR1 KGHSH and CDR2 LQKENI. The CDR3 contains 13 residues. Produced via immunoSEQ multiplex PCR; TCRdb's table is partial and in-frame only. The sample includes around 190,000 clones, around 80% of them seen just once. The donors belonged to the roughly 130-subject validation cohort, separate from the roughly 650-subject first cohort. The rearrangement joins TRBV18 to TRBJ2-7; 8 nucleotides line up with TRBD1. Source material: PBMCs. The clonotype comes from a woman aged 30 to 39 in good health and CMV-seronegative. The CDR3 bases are TGTGCCAGCTCACCAGGACAGGGTGGGGAGCAGTACTTC. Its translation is CASSPGQGGEQYF. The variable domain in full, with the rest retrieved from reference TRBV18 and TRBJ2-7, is NAGVMQNPRHLVRRRGQEARLRCSPMKGHSHVYWYRQLPEEGLKFMVYLQKENIIDESGMPKERFSAEFPKEGPSILRIQQVVRGDSAAYFCASSPGQGGEQYFGPGTRLTVT.